This section outlines one T cell receptor beta chain sequence together with its context. Its antigen is not known. These data belong to a study of cytomegalovirus exposure and HLA in healthy donors. Study findings and constraints: For presence/absence analyses, sequencing depth was assumed to be roughly uniform across donors. A later analysis showed HLA-associated TCR beta chains outstripping equally common others in clonal expansion.

The germline V gene has CDR1 SGHVS and CDR2 FQNEAQ. This CDR3 is built from 17 residues. Trimming at V came to 1 base and at J to 3 bases, leaving 6 bases not matched to a gene. Primers: 60 Vbeta forward and 13 Jbeta reverse. Data came from immunoSEQ multiplex PCR; TCRdb stores just in-frame clones and leaves some out. The table shows fewer than 200,000 clones, with 71% occurring only once. The chain employs TRBV7-8 and TRBJ2-3, with 11 nucleotides matching TRBD2. The specimen sequenced was PBMCs. The sequence came from a girl aged 5 to 17 in good health and CMV-seronegative. Written as DNA, the CDR3 is TGTGCCAGCAGCTTAGAACCCGGGACTAGCGGTACAGATACGCAGTATTTT. It translates to CASSLEPGTSGTDTQYF.